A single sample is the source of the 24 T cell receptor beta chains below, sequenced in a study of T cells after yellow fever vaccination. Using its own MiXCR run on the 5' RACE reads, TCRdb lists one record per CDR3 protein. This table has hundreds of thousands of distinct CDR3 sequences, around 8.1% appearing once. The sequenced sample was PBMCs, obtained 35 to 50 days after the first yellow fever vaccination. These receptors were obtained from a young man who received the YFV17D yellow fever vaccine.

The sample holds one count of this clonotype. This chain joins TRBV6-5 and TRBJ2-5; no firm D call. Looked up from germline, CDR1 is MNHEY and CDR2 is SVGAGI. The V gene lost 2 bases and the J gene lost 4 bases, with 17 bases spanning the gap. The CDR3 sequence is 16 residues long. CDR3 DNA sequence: TGTGCCAGCAGTTACATATCGGGCCTAATCAGAGAGACCCAGTACTTC. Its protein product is CASSYISGLIRETQYF.

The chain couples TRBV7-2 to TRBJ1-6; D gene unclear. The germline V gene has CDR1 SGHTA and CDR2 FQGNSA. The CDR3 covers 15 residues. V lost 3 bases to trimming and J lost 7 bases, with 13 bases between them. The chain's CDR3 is CASSFSLSLNSPLHF. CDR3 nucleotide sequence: TGTGCCAGCAGCTTTTCTCTTAGCTTAAATTCACCCCTCCACTTT.

This CDR3 reads CASSPKGQVTNTGELFF. In nucleotides, the CDR3 is TGTGCCAGCAGCCCGAAAGGACAGGTCACGAACACCGGGGAGCTGTTTTTT. V and J are TRBV11-2 and TRBJ2-2; 7 bases fit TRBD1. The V gene end was trimmed by 5 bases and the J gene end by 0 bases; junction bases not matched to a gene: 9. Germline assignment: CDR1 SGHAT and CDR2 FQNNGV. The CDR3 totals 17 residues.

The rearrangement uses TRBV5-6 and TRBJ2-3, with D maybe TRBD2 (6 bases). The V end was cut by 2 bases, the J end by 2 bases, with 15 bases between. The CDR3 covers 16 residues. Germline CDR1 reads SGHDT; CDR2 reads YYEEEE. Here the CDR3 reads CASSFVISGYTDTQYF. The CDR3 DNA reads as TGTGCCAGCAGCTTTGTGATTAGCGGATACACAGATACGCAGTATTTT.

CDR3 nucleotides: TGCGCCAGCAGCTTGGCCCCGGGACAGGGGAGAACAGAGACCCAGTACTTC. As protein: CASSLAPGQGRTETQYF. The chain carries TRBV5-1 and TRBJ2-5; 10 positions match TRBD1. Trimming at V came to 0 bases and at J to 4 bases, leaving 9 bases not matched to a gene. Germline V CDR1 and CDR2: SGHRS, YFSETQ. This CDR3 comprises 17 residues. Complete variable domain (other parts from reference TRBV5-1 and TRBJ2-5): KAGVTQTPRYLIKTRGQQVTLSCSPISGHRSVSWYQQTPGQGLQFLFEYFSETQRNKGNFPGRFSGRQFSNSRSEMNVSTLELGDSALYLCASSLAPGQGRTETQYFGPGTRLLVL.

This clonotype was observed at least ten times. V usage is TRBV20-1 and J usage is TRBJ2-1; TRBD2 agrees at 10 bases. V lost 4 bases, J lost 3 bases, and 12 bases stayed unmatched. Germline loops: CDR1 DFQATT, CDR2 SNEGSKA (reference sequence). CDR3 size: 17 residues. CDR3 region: CSATARFSGGNYNEQFF. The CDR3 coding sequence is TGCAGTGCTACCGCCAGATTTAGCGGGGGGAACTACAATGAGCAGTTCTTC.

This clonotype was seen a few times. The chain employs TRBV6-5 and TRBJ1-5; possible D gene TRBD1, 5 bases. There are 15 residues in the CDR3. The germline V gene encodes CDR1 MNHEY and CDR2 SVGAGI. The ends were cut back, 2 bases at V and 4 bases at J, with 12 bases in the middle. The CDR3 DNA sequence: TGTGCCAGCAGTTACGGAGGGCAGGGTAATCAGCCCCAGCATTTT. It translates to CASSYGGQGNQPQHF.

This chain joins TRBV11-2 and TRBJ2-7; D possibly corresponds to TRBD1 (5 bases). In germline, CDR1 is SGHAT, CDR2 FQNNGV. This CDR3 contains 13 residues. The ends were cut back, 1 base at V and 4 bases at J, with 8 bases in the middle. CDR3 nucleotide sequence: TGTGCCAGCAGCTTAGTTGCAGGGTACGAGCAGTACTTC. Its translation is CASSLVAGYEQYF.

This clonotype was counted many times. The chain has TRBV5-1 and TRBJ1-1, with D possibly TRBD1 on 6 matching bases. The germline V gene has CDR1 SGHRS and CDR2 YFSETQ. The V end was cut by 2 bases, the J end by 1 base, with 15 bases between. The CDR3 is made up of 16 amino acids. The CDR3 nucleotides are TGCGCCAGCAGCTTTGGGCTCCGGGACACGAACACTGAAGCTTTCTTT. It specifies CASSFGLRDTNTEAFF.

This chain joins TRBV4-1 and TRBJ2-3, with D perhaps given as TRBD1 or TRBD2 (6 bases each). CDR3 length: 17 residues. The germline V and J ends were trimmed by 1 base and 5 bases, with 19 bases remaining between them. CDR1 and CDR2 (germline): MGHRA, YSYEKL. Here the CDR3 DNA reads TGCGCCAGCAGCCAAGCCCCTCGGAGGGGGGCAGGAGATACGCAGTATTTT. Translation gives CASSQAPRRGAGDTQYF.

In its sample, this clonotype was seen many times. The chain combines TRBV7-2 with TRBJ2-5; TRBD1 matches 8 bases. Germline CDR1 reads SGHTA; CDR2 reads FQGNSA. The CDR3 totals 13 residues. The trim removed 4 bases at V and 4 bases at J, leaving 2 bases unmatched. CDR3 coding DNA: TGTGCCAGCAGCTCCGACAGGGGAGAGACCCAGTACTTC. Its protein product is CASSSDRGETQYF.

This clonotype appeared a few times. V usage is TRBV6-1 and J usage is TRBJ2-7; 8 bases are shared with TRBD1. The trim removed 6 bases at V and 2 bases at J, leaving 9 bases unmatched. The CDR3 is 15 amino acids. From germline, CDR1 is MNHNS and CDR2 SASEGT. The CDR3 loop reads CASSQPGGITYEQYF. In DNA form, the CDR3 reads TGTGCCAGCAGCCAGCCAGGGGGCATTACCTACGAGCAGTACTTC.

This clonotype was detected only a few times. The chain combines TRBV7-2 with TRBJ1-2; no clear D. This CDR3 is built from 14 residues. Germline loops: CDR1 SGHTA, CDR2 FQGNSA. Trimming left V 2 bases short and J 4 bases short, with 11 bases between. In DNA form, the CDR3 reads TGTGCCAGCAGCTTAAACCGCCTCGGCTATGGCTACACCTTC. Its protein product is CASSLNRLGYGYTF.

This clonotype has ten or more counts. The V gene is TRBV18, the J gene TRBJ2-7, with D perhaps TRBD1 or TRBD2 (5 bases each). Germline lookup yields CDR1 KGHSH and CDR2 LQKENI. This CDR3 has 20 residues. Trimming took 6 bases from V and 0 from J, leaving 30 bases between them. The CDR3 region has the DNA TGTGCCAGCTCGACTACCGGGACGGCCCCATCTAACCAGAGCTCCTACGAGCAGTACGTC. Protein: CASSTTGTAPSNQSSYEQYV.

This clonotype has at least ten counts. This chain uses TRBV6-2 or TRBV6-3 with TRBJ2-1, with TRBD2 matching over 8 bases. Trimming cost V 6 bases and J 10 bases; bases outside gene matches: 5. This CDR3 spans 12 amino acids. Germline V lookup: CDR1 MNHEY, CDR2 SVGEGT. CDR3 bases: TGTGCCAGCAGCACAACTAGCGGAGAGCAGTTCTTC. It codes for CASSTTSGEQFF.

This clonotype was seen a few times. The CDR3 sequence: CASSLTQVYGYTF. CDR3 sequence (DNA): TGTGCCAGCAGTTTAACACAAGTCTATGGCTACACCTTC. The chain recombines TRBV28 with TRBJ1-2; D is ambiguous. Germline V lookup: CDR1 MDHEN, CDR2 SYDVKM. This CDR3 is 13 amino acids long. Trimming removed 2 bases from V and 4 bases from J, with 8 bases in between.

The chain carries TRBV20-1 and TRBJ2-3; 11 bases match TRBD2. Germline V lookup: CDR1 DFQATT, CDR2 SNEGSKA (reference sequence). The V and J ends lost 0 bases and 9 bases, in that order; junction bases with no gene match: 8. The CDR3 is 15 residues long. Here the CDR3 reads CSARDRLAGGTTQYF. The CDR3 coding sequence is TGCAGTGCTAGAGATCGGCTAGCGGGGGGTACCACGCAGTATTTT.

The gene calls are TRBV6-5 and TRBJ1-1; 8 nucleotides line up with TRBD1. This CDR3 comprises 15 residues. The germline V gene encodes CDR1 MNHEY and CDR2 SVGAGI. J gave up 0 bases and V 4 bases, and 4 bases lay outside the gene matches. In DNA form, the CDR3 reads TGTGCCAGCAGTTCCCAGGGGGCGGTGAACACTGAAGCTTTCTTT. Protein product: CASSSQGAVNTEAFF.

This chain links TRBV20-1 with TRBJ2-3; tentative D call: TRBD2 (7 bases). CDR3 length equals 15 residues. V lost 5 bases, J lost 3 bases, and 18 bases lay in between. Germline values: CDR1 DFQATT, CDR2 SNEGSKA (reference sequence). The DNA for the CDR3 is TGCAGTGCTGGGAGGGTGGGGGGCATGACAGATACGCAGTATTTT. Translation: CSAGRVGGMTDTQYF.

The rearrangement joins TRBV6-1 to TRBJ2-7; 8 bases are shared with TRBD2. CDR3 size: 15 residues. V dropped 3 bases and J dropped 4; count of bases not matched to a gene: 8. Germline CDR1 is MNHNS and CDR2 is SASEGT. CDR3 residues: CASSDSGGEYYEQYF. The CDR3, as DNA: TGTGCCAGCAGTGATTCGGGAGGGGAGTATTACGAGCAGTACTTC.

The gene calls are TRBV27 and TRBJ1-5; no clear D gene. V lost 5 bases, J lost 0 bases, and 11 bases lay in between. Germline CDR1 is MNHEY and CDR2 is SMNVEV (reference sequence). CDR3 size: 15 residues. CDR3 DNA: TGTGCCAGCAGTCTCCGATATGATAGCAATCAGCCCCAGCATTTT. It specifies CASSLRYDSNQPQHF.

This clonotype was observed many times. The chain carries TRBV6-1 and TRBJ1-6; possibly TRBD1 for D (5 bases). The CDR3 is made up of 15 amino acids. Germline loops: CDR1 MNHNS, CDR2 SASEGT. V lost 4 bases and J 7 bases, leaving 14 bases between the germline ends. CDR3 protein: CASSAMGVKNSPLHF. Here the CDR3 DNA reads TGTGCCAGCAGTGCTATGGGGGTGAAGAATTCACCCCTCCACTTT.

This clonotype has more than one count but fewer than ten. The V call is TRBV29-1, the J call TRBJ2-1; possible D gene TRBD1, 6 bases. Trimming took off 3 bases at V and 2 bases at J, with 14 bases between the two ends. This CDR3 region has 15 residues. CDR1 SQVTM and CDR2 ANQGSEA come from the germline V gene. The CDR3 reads CSVESKGVTYNEQFF. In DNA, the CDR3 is TGCAGCGTTGAGTCGAAGGGGGTAACCTACAATGAGCAGTTCTTC.

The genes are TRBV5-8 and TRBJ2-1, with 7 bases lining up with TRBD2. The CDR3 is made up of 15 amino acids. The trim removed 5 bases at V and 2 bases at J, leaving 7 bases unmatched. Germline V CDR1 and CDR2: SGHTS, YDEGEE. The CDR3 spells CASRWTRSPYNEQFF. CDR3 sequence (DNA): TGTGCCAGCAGATGGACTAGGTCTCCCTACAATGAGCAGTTCTTC.